The sequence of this T cell receptor (beta chain) was determined in a study of T cell responses to AZD1222 COVID-19 vaccine. Sequenced by immunoSEQ multiplex PCR; TCRdb stores in-frame clones only, minus some. Here the sample spans 150,000 to 200,000 clones, 80% to 95% being singletons. The clonotype was recovered from an adult in good health. Sequenced material: peripheral blood, taken on day 0 of AZD1222 vaccination.

In DNA, the CDR3 is TGTGCCAGCAGCTCCCGAAGGACAGGGAATGGTTCACCCCTCCACTTT. Amino acid sequence: CASSSRRTGNGSPLHF. The chain links TRBV11-2 to TRBJ1-6, with TRBD1 matching 8 bases. The ends lost 4 bases at V and 9 bases at J; junction bases unmatched: 11. In germline, CDR1 is SGHAT, CDR2 FQNNGV. The CDR3 is 16 residues long. The variable domain in full, with the rest retrieved from reference TRBV11-2 and TRBJ1-6, is EAGVAQSPRYKIIEKRQSVAFWCNPISGHATLYWYQQILGQGPKLLIQFQNNGVVDDSQLPKDRFSAERLKGVDSTLKIQPAKLEDSAVYLCASSSRRTGNGSPLHFGNGTRLTVT.